Listed below are T cell receptor beta chains from one sample, sequenced in a study of tissue T cells after allogeneic stem cell transplantation. This table comes from immunoSEQ multiplex PCR, and its TCRdb copy is limited to in-frame clones, with some not included. The sample lists 2,800 or so clones, around 68% occurring once. The starting material was ascending colon tissue, obtained at autopsy. The receptors shown here come from a male patient aged 60 or older with steroid-refractory graft-versus-host disease after an allogeneic stem cell transplant. Some T cells may be provided by the graft donor. Both conserved end residues are part of each CDR3. The order of the fields is J gene, D gene, V gene, clone size, CDR3 DNA, CDR3 protein. The D gene is left open where the match is weak. Rows give clone size only sometimes, using once, few, many, or a class for an expanded clone.

TRBJ1-6	TRBD1	TRBV6-6	.	TGTGCCAGCAGATATGACAGGGTCTCACCCCTCCACTTT	CASRYDRVSPLHF
TRBJ1-4	TRBD1	TRBV5-1	.	TGCGCCAGCAGCGCGGGCCGGGACAGGGGGTCTGCAACTAATGAAAAACTGTTTTTT	CASSAGRDRGSATNEKLFF
TRBJ1-1	.	TRBV7-2	.	TGTGCCAGCAGCTTAGCGGGGTTTCCGGCTTTCTTT	CASSLAGFPAFF
TRBJ1-1	.	TRBV18	.	TGTGCCAGCTCCCAGATGACAGGATGGAACACTGAAGCTTTCTTT	CASSQMTGWNTEAFF
TRBJ2-5	.	TRBV18	once	TGTGCCAACTCACCACCGGGCAGCCAAGAGACCCAGTACTTC	CANSPPGSQETQYF
TRBJ1-4	TRBD1	TRBV7-2	.	TGTGCCAGCAGACCCACAGGGGCGGGCAACGAAAAACTGTTTTTT	CASRPTGAGNEKLFF
TRBJ1-1	TRBD1	TRBV9	once	TGTGCCAGCAGCGCGGGACAGGACACTGAAGCTTTCTTT	CASSAGQDTEAFF
TRBJ1-1	TRBD1	TRBV29-1	.	TGCAGCGGCGTCCCGGGACAGTGGGGAATGAACACTGAAGCTTTCTTT	CSGVPGQWGMNTEAFF
TRBJ1-1	.	TRBV12-3/TRBV12-4	.	TGTGCCAGCAGTTTAGGGCAGGGTAGGAAAGCTTTCTTT	CASSLGQGRKAFF
TRBJ1-1	TRBD1	TRBV4-3	few	TGCGCCAGCAGCCAAGTGGGGGACAGTTATAACACTGAAGCTTTCTTT	CASSQVGDSYNTEAFF
TRBJ1-5	TRBD1	TRBV19	large	TGTGCCAGTAGCTCCCCAAGGGCGGGGCACAGGGGAGCCCAGCATTTT	CASSSPRAGHRGAQHF
TRBJ1-1	TRBD1	TRBV29-1	few	TGCAGCGTCAAACCGGGACAGCAGAACACTGAAGCTTTCTTT	CSVKPGQQNTEAFF
TRBJ2-1	.	TRBV11-2	.	TGTGCCAGCAGCTTAGGAGGCGAGCAGTTCTTC	CASSLGGEQFF
TRBJ2-2	TRBD1	TRBV6-5	.	TGTGCCAGCAGTTACGAGGACAGGGGCTTTAGGGAGCTGTTTTTT	CASSYEDRGFRELFF
TRBJ1-4	TRBD1	TRBV19	.	TGTGCCAGTAGTATATCCCAGGGGGCTGAAAAACTGTTTTTT	CASSISQGAEKLFF
TRBJ1-2	.	TRBV5-3	.	TGTGCCAGTTTAATTTCCGCAACAGGAGATATTAACTATGGCTACACCTTC	CASLISATGDINYGYTF
TRBJ1-4	.	TRBV3-1/TRBV3-2	.	TGTGCCAGCAGCTTTGCAGTGAATGAAAAACTGTTTTTT	CASSFAVNEKLFF
TRBJ1-2	.	TRBV27	few	TGTGCCAGCAGTTCCACCCTTCAGGGAAACTATGGCTACACCTTC	CASSSTLQGNYGYTF
TRBJ2-1	TRBD1	TRBV24-1	.	TGTGCCACCAGTGACCCCCCCGGGACAGGGACAAGCAATGAGCAGTTCTTC	CATSDPPGTGTSNEQFF
TRBJ1-6	.	TRBV15	.	TGTGCCACCAGCGGGGGCGCAGGGGAGAATAATTCACCCCTCCACTTT	CATSGGAGENNSPLHF
TRBJ1-2	.	TRBV18	.	TGTGCCAGCTCACCATACCTAAACTATGGCTACACCTTC	CASSPYLNYGYTF
TRBJ2-3	TRBD2	TRBV18	few	TGTGCCAGCTCACCTTTCACTCAAACTAGCGGCTACACAGATACGCAGTATTTT	CASSPFTQTSGYTDTQYF
TRBJ2-1	.	TRBV6-5	few	TGTGCCAGCAGTTCCGACAGTGGCTCCTACAATGAGCAGTTCTTC	CASSSDSGSYNEQFF
TRBJ2-7	.	TRBV7-9	.	TGTGCCAGCAGCCGCAGGAGGGACAGCCTCGAGCAGTACTTC	CASSRRRDSLEQYF
TRBJ2-7	.	TRBV4-2	.	TGTGCCAGCAGCCAAGTGGGTGGCAGGGGAGGGGTCGAGCAGTACTTC	CASSQVGGRGGVEQYF
TRBJ1-5	.	TRBV11-3	.	TGTGCCAGCAGCAATCAGGGCTTTGGGCCCCAGCATTTT	CASSNQGFGPQHF
TRBJ1-5	.	TRBV15	.	TGTGCCACCAGTGGACAGCTAAATCAGCCCCAGCATTTT	CATSGQLNQPQHF
TRBJ2-1	TRBD1	TRBV11-3	once	TGTGCCAGCAGCTTTGGCCGGGACAGGGGGCTTAGGGATGAGCAGTTCTTC	CASSFGRDRGLRDEQFF
TRBJ1-1	.	TRBV27	few	TGTGCCAGCAGTTTAACCGCCAACAGGTACACTGAAGCTTTCTTT	CASSLTANRYTEAFF
TRBJ1-1	TRBD1	TRBV7-9	.	TGTGCCAGCAGCTTAAACAGGGGCGACACTGAAGCTTTCTTT	CASSLNRGDTEAFF
TRBJ2-7	.	TRBV6-6	.	TGTGCCAGCAGTAGCGCACGAGGGGCGGGGGAGCAGTACTTC	CASSSARGAGEQYF
TRBJ2-2	.	TRBV4-3	.	TGCGCCAGCAGCCAAGGGGACGGGGAGCTGTTTTTT	CASSQGDGELFF
TRBJ2-2	.	TRBV11-2	.	TGTGCCAGCAGTGGGGGGGCAACCGGGGAGCTGTTTTTT	CASSGGATGELFF
TRBJ2-7	.	TRBV5-4	few	TGTGCCAGCAGCAGACCGGGAACCTACGAGCAGTACTTC	CASSRPGTYEQYF
TRBJ2-3	TRBD1	TRBV3-1/TRBV3-2	.	TGTGCCAGCAGCCAAAACAGGGGCGGCACAGATACGCAGTATTTT	CASSQNRGGTDTQYF
TRBJ2-2	.	TRBV18	.	TGTGCCAGCTCACCACGACAGTCCGCGAACACCGGGGAGCTGTTTTTT	CASSPRQSANTGELFF
TRBJ2-5	.	TRBV19	once	TGTGCCAGTAGTATTTTAGGGGCATCGCTGGAGACCCAGTACTTC	CASSILGASLETQYF
TRBJ1-3	.	TRBV9	.	TGTGCCAGCAGCGTAGGGCAGGGGCCTGGAAACACCATATATTTT	CASSVGQGPGNTIYF
TRBJ1-3	.	TRBV4-1	.	TGCGCCAGCAGCCAAGAATTTGGTCCGGGAGGAAACACCATATATTTT	CASSQEFGPGGNTIYF
TRBJ2-7	.	TRBV2	.	TGTGCCAGCAGACCCGAAGGCTATTACGAGCAGTACTTC	CASRPEGYYEQYF
TRBJ1-6	TRBD1	TRBV5-1	.	TGCGCCAGCAGCTTGGGGACAGGGGGCTGGAAATCACCCCTCCACTTT	CASSLGTGGWKSPLHF
TRBJ2-3	TRBD2	TRBV5-4	.	TGTGCCAGCAGCTTGGAGGGACTAGCTGCCACAGATACGCAGTATTTT	CASSLEGLAATDTQYF
TRBJ2-3	.	TRBV27	.	TGTGCCAGCAGCCCAGGAGGACTCAGCACAGATACGCAGTATTTT	CASSPGGLSTDTQYF
TRBJ2-1	TRBD2	TRBV11-2	.	TGTGCCAGCAGCTTAAGGCTAGCGGGAGTTTTCAATGAGCAGTTCTTC	CASSLRLAGVFNEQFF
TRBJ1-2	.	TRBV5-6	.	TGTGCCAGCAGTACCGGGACAATTTATAACTATGGCTACACCTTC	CASSTGTIYNYGYTF
TRBJ2-7	TRBD1	TRBV7-2	.	TGTGCCAGCAGCCTCGGGGACAGTTCCTACGAGCAGTACTTC	CASSLGDSSYEQYF
TRBJ2-5	TRBD2	TRBV9	.	TGTGCCAGCAGCGTAGCGGCGGGGGACCAAGAGACCCAGTACTTC	CASSVAAGDQETQYF
TRBJ2-3	.	TRBV5-1	.	TGCGCCAGCAGCTTGTCCCTTCCGGGGCCAGATACGCAGTATTTT	CASSLSLPGPDTQYF
TRBJ1-4	.	TRBV2	.	TGTGCCAGCAGTGTTAGGTACAGGAGCGGTGAAAAACTGTTTTTT	CASSVRYRSGEKLFF
TRBJ1-6	.	TRBV6-5	few	TGTGCCAGCAGTTACTCGACGCGGGCGAATTCACCCCTCCACTTT	CASSYSTRANSPLHF
TRBJ1-1	.	TRBV7-9	.	TGTGCCAGCAGCGAAACGGACGGGCCGAACACTGAAGCTTTCTTT	CASSETDGPNTEAFF
TRBJ2-5	.	TRBV24-1	.	TGTGCCACCAGTGATCTAAAGACCCAGTACTTC	CATSDLKTQYF
TRBJ2-5	.	TRBV19	.	TGTGCCAGTAGTAATGGGGGGAACGTTCCGGAGACCCAGTACTTC	CASSNGGNVPETQYF
TRBJ1-1	.	TRBV2	.	TGTGCCAGCAGTGAAAATCGAGGGGGGGTCACTGAAGCTTTCTTT	CASSENRGGVTEAFF
TRBJ2-7	.	TRBV28	.	TGTGCCAGCATTACGGAAGGGATGCCCTACGAGCAGTATTTC	CASITEGMPYEQYF
TRBJ1-6	.	TRBV9	few	TGTGCCAGCAGCCCAGGGAATTCGGCCTATAATTCACCCCTCCACTTT	CASSPGNSAYNSPLHF
TRBJ2-3	TRBD1	TRBV5-1	.	TGCGCCAGCAGCTTGGTCATGACAGGGGGGACCACAACTGATACGCAGTATTTT	CASSLVMTGGTTTDTQYF